This TCR beta chain comes out of a study of blood T cell repertoires in COVID-19. Study background: Sites in the United States, Italy and Spain provided acute and convalescent COVID-19 samples. PBMCs, B-cell-depleted T cells, or T cells were the source of the cDNA or gDNA that made up the material.

Germline lookup yields CDR1 SGHDT and CDR2 YYEEEE. Trimming left V 1 base short and J 8 bases short, with 13 bases between. This CDR3 is 13 amino acids long. The recovered donors of Cohort 3 showed two negative PCRs, clearance, or symptom resolution. Using immunoSEQ multiplex PCR, the repertoire was profiled, and TCRdb retains in-frame clones only, with some absent. The profile shows some 400,000 clones, approximately 89% of them singletons. The gene calls are TRBV5-6 and TRBJ2-7; no firm D call. The source is a man aged 25 to 40 who had recovered from COVID-19. The sequenced sample was PBMCs or T cells enriched from blood (not recorded which). CDR3 sequence reads: CASSLSGLGKQYF. The DNA of the CDR3 is TGTGCCAGCAGCTTGTCCGGGTTGGGTAAGCAGTACTTC.